Detailed here is one T cell receptor beta chain. The data were obtained in a study of blood T cell repertoires in COVID-19. As for the study in general: The United States, Italy and Spain were the sources of the acute and convalescent COVID-19 samples.

The germline gives CDR1 WSHSY, CDR2 SAAADI. The CDR3 runs 15 residues. V dropped 0 bases and J dropped 9 bases, with 15 bases sitting between them. TCRdb's table, derived via immunoSEQ multiplex PCR, lists solely in-frame clones and lacks some. Of about 220,000 clones detected, roughly 82% appear once; the ten largest clones hold 4.7%. The clonotype originates from a woman aged 65 to 85 with acute or convalescent COVID-19. The specimen was peripheral blood. This rearrangement joins TRBV10-2 to TRBJ1-5; perhaps TRBD1 as D (5 bases). DNA for the CDR3: TGCGCCAGCAGTGAGTCGGGCAGGGTGAATGGGCCCCAGCATTTT. Protein: CASSESGRVNGPQHF.